This T cell receptor (beta chain) originates from a study of blood T cell repertoires in COVID-19 (TCRdb year 2020). Regarding the complete study: Collaborator samples came from the United States, Italy and Spain and covered acute and convalescent phases of COVID-19. The repertoires were released in a freely available public database meant as a resource for research on the immune response to SARS-CoV-2. Deeply sampled blood TCRbeta repertoires from subjects exposed to, actively infected with, or recovered from COVID-19 were included in the dataset. Where HLA class I and class II types were available, the types were taken from metadata supplied by the sample provider, not from assay-based typing. The prospective study material was composed of cDNA or gDNA derived from T cells, B-cell-depleted T cells, or PBMCs. The samples were drawn from the first 160 participants of the ongoing ImmuneRACE study and from more than 1,000 subjects provided by 6 global collaborators. Nearly every sample came with metadata listing a de-identified subject ID, COVID-19 status, age in years and sex.

Overall results and qualifications from the work: Clinical and demographic metadata were provided uncurated, with the amount varying by source and participant.

TCRbeta CDR3 regions were amplified from genomic DNA using the immunoSEQ Assay, a bias-controlled multiplex PCR. In the paper's pipeline: The number of nucleated cells in each sample was estimated by amplification of reference gene primers within the assay. Sequence reads were collapsed and filtered to measure the absolute abundance of every unique TCRbeta CDR3 rearrangement. For each sample, productive Simpson clonality was calculated as the square root of Simpson's diversity index over productive rearrangements. TCRdb obtained this table from immuneACCESS and retained in-frame rearrangements with V and J assigned. These tables miss some clones; where compared with another copy, unresolved V genes account for less than half of the shortfall, and the remainder is unexplained. Clone size and the V and J calls come from that table; the DNA yielded D and trimming. Counted in this sample were approximately 110,000 clones; about 85% of them appeared once. The biggest ten clones account for 2.5% to 3.5% of the sample.

At one collaborating source in Seattle, patients were enrolled during active infection and were followed longitudinally through the course of disease. The collaborating institutions used their own protocols to collect whole blood in K2EDTA tubes. For TCRbeta analysis, collaborator samples were shipped as frozen whole blood, as isolated PBMCs, or as DNA extracted from either sample type. Worth noting for this clone: There is no known antigen for this receptor. Base qualities are not recorded, but no much larger clone differs from it by a single base.

The TCR was taken from a woman of 80 years or more with COVID-19, enrolled during active disease. Specimen: peripheral blood.

The CDR3 sequence is CSAGGGTGHSGANVLTF. The DNA sequence is as follows: TGCAGTGCTGGTGGGGGGACAGGGCACTCTGGGGCCAACGTCCTGACTTTC. The chain is made from TRBV20-1 and TRBJ2-6; 9 bases in between match TRBD1. The junction shows trimming of 5 bases on V and 0 bases on J, and the gene matches do not reach 8 bases of it. CDR1 DFQATT and CDR2 SNEGSKA were looked up in the germline V gene (reference sequence). The CDR3 has 17 amino acids, counting the end cysteine and phenylalanine. Of the read, only the CDR3 DNA is kept; its 51 bases are in frame from base 1.